The entry below gives a single T cell receptor beta chain sequence along with its context. Antigen specificity is unknown. Produced via immunoSEQ multiplex PCR; TCRdb's table is partial and in-frame only. Altogether about 150,000 clones are present, roughly nine tenths being singletons, with the ten largest covering 3.5% to 4%. This record comes from a study of T cell responses to AZD1222 COVID-19 vaccine. General study findings and limits: In a largely white British group with more females than males, clonal diversity was possibly underestimated.

Germline V gives CDR1 LGHNA, CDR2 YNFKEQ. With 4 bases clipped from V and 4 bases from J, the junction kept 14 bases outside the gene matches. The CDR3 contains 18 residues. The genes are TRBV4-2 and TRBJ2-3; 10 bases map to TRBD2. Sequences were derived from peripheral blood, sampled 28 days after the second AZD1222 dose. The TCR sequence derives from an adult who received the AZD1222 COVID-19 vaccine. The CDR3 sequence: CASSLSSGGPRGADTQYF. Written as DNA, the CDR3 is TGTGCCAGCAGCCTCTCTAGCGGGGGACCCCGGGGGGCAGATACGCAGTATTTT.